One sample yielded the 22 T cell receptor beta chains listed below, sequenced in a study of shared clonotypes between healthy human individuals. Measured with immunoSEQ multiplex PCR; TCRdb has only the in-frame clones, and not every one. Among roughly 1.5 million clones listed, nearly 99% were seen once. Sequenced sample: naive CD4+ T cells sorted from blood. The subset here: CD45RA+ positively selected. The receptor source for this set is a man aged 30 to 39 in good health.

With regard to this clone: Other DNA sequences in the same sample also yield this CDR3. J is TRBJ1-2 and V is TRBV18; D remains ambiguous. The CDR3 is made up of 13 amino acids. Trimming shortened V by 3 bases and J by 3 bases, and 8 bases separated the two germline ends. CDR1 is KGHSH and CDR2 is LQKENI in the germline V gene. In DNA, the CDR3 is TGTGCCAGCTCACCTGGGGAGGACTATGGCTACACCTTC. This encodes CASSPGEDYGYTF.

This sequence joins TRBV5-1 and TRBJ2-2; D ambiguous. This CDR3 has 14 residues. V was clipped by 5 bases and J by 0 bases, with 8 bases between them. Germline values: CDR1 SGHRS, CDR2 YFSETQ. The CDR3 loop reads CASSGSANTGELFF. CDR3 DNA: TGCGCCAGCAGTGGCAGCGCGAACACCGGGGAGCTGTTTTTT.

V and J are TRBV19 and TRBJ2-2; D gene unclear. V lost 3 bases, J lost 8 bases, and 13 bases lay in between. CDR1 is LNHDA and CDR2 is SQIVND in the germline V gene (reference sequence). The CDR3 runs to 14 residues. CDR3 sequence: CASSILRASGELFF. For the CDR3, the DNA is TGTGCCAGTAGTATCCTTAGGGCCTCGGGGGAGCTGTTTTTT. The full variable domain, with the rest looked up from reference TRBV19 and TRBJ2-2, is DGGITQSPKYLFRKEGQNVTLSCEQNLNHDAMYWYRQDPGQGLRLIYYSQIVNDFQKGDIAEGYSVSREKKESFPLTVTSAQKNPTAFYLCASSILRASGELFFGEGSRLTVL.

CDR3 region: CASSLQGGTGEQYF. CDR3 sequence (DNA): TGCGCCAGCAGCTTGCAAGGGGGTACTGGCGAGCAGTACTTC. The chain combines TRBV5-1 with TRBJ2-7; D possibly corresponds to TRBD1 (6 bases). This CDR3 has 14 amino acids. Germline CDR1 SGHRS, CDR2 YFSETQ. The ends were cut back, 1 base at V and 6 bases at J, with 14 bases in the middle.

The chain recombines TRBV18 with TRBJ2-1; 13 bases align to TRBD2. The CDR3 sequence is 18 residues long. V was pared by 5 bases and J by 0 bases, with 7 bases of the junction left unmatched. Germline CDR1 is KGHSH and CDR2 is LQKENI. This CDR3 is CASSTGLAGLSSYNEQFF. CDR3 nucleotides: TGTGCCAGCTCAACGGGACTAGCGGGATTAAGCTCCTACAATGAGCAGTTCTTC.

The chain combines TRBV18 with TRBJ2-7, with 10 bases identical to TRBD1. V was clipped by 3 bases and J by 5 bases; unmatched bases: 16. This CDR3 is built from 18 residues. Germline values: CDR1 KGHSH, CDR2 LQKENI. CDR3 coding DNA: TGTGCCAGCTCACCGCTACCCCCCGGGACAGGGGAAACCCACGAGCAGTACTTC. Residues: CASSPLPPGTGETHEQYF.

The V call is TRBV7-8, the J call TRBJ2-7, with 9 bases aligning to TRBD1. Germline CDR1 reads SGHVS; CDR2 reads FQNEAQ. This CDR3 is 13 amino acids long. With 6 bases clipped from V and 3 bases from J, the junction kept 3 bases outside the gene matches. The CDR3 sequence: CASSYRGLYEQYF. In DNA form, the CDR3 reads TGTGCCAGCAGTTACAGGGGGCTCTACGAGCAGTACTTC.

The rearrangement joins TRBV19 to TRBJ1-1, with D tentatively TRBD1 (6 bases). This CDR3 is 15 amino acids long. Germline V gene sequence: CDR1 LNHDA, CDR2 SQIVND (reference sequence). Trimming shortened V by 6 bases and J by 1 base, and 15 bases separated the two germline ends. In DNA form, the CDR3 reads TGTGCCAGTAGCCCAATGGACAGACGGAACACTGAAGCTTTCTTT. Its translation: CASSPMDRRNTEAFF.

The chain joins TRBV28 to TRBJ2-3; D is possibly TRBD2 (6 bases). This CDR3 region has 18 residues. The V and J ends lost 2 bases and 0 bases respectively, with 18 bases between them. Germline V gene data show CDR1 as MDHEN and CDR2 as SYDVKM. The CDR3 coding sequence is TGTGCCAGCAGTTTAAATCTTGGTAGCGGATCTAGCACAGATACGCAGTATTTT. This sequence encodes CASSLNLGSGSSTDTQYF.

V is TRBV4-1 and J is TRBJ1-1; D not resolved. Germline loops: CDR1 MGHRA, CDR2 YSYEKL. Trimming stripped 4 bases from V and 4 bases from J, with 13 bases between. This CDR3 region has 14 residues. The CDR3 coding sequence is TGCGCCAGCAGCCCAAGTGGGATGGTCACTGAAGCTTTCTTT. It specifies CASSPSGMVTEAFF.

CDR3 sequence reads: CASTPKGTNSYEQYF. The DNA for the CDR3 is TGTGCCAGTACCCCCAAAGGGACTAACTCCTACGAGCAGTACTTC. The gene calls are TRBV2 and TRBJ2-7; TRBD2 matches at 7 bases. CDR1 is SNHLY and CDR2 is FYNNEI in the germline V gene. V dropped 9 bases and J dropped 0; count of bases not matched to a gene: 11. This CDR3 has 15 residues. The variable domain in full, completed from reference TRBV2 and TRBJ2-7, reads EPEVTQTPSHQVTQMGQEVILRCVPISNHLYFYWYRQILGQKVEFLVSFYNNEISEKSEIFDDQFSVERPDGSNFTLKIRSTKLEDSAMYFCASTPKGTNSYEQYFGPGTRLTVT.

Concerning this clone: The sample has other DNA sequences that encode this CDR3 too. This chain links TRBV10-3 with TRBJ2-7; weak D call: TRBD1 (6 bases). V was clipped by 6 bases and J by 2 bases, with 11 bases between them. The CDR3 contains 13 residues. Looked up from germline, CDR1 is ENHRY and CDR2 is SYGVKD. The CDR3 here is CAISAAGAYEQYF. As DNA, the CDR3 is TGTGCCATCAGCGCCGCAGGGGCCTACGAGCAGTACTTC.

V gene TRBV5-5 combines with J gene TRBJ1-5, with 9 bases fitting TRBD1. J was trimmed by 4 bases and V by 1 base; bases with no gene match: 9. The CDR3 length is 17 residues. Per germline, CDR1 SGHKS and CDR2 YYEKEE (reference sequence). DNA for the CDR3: TGTGCCAGCAGCTTGCGACCTCAGGGACAGGGAAATCAGCCCCAGCATTTT. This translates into CASSLRPQGQGNQPQHF.

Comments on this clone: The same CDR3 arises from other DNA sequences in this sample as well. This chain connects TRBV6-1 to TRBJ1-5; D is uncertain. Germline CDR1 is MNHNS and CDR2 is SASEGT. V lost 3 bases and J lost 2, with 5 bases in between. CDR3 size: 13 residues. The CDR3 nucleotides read TGTGCCAGCAGTGATTGGGGCAATCAGCCCCAGCATTTT. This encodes CASSDWGNQPQHF.

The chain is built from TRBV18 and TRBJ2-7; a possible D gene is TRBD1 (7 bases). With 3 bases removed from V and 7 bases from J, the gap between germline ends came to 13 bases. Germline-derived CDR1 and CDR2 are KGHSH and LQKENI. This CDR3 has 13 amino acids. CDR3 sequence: CASSPEGAGEQYF. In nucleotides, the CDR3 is TGTGCCAGCTCACCGGAGGGGGCTGGGGAGCAGTACTTC.

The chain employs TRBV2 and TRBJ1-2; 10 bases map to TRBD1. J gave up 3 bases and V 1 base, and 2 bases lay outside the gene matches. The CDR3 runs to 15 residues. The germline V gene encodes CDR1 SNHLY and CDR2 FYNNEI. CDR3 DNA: TGTGCCAGCAGTGAAGAAGGGACAGGGGACTATGGCTACACCTTC. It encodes CASSEEGTGDYGYTF.

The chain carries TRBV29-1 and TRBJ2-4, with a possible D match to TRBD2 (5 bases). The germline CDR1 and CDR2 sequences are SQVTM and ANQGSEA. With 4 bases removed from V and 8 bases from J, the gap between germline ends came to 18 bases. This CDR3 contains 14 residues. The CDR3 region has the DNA TGCAGCGTTGGGAGGCCTCAACGCGGAGACATTCAGTACTTC. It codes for CSVGRPQRGDIQYF.

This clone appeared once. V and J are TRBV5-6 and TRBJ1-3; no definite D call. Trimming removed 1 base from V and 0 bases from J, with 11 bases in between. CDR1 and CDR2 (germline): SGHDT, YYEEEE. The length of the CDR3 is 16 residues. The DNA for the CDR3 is TGTGCCAGCAGCTTGAGGACGCTTCGCTCTGGAAACACCATATATTTT. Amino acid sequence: CASSLRTLRSGNTIYF.

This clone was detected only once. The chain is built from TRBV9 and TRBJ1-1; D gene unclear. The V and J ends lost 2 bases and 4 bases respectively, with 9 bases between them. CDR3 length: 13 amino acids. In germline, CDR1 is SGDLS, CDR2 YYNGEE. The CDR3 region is CASSVGMRTEAFF. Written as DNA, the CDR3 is TGTGCCAGCAGCGTGGGGATGCGCACTGAAGCTTTCTTT.

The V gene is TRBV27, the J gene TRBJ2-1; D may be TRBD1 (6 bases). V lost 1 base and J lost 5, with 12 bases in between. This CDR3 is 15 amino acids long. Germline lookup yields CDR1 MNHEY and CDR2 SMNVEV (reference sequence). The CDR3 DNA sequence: TGTGCCAGCAGTTTATGGCAGGGGAGAAACAATGAGCAGTTCTTC. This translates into CASSLWQGRNNEQFF.

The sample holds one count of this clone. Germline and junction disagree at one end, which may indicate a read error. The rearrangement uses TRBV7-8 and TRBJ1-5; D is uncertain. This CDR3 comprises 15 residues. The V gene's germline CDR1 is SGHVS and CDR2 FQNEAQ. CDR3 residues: CASTLEGYANQPQHF. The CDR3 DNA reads TGTGCCAGCACCTTAGAGGGATACGCCAATCAGCCCCAGCATTTT.

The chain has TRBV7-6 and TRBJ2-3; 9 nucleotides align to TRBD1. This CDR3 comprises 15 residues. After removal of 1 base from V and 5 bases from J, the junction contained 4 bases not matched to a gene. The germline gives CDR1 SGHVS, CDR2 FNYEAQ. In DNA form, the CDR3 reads TGTGCCAGCAGCTTAGGGACAGGGGACCGAGATACGCAGTATTTT. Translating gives CASSLGTGDRDTQYF.